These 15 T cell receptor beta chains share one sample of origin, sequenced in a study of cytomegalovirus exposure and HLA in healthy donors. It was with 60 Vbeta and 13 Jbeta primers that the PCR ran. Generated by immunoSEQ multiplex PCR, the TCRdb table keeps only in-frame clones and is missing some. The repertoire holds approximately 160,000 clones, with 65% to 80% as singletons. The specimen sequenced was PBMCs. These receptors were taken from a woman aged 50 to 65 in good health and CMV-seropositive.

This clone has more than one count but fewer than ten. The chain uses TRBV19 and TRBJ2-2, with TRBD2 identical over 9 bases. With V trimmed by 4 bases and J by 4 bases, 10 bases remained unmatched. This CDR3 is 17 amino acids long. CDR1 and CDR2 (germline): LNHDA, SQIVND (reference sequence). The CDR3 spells CASSTLAGGASTGELFF. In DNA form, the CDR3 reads TGTGCCAGTAGTACCTTGGCGGGGGGGGCGAGCACCGGGGAGCTGTTTTTT.

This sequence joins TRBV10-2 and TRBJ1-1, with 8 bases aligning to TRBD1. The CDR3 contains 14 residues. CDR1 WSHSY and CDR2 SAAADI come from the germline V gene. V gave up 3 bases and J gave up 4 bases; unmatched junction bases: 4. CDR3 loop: CASSDTGGSTEAFF. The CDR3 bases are TGCGCCAGCAGTGACACAGGGGGTAGCACTGAAGCTTTCTTT.

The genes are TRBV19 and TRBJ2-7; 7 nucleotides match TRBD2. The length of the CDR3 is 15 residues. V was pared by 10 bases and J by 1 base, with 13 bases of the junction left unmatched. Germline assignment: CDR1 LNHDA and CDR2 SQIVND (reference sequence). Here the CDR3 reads CATSYGLAASYEQYF. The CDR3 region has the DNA TGTGCCACCTCCTATGGGCTAGCGGCTTCCTACGAGCAGTACTTC.

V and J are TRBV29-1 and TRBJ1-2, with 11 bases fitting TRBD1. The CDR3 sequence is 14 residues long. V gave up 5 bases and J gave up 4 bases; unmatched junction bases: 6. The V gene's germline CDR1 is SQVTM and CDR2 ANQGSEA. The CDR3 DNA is TGCAGCGTTCACGGGACAGGGGGAGGCTATGGCTACACCTTC. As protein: CSVHGTGGGYGYTF.

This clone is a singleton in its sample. The CDR3: CASSGSVFGSPLHF. For the CDR3, the DNA is TGTGCCAGCAGTGGGTCGGTTTTTGGTTCACCCCTCCACTTT. The genes are TRBV2 and TRBJ1-6; D remains unclear. The germline V gene has CDR1 SNHLY and CDR2 FYNNEI. Deletions cut 4 bases from V and 9 bases from J, with 13 bases between. This CDR3 comprises 14 residues. The full variable domain, with the rest looked up from reference TRBV2 and TRBJ1-6, is EPEVTQTPSHQVTQMGQEVILRCVPISNHLYFYWYRQILGQKVEFLVSFYNNEISEKSEIFDDQFSVERPDGSNFTLKIRSTKLEDSAMYFCASSGSVFGSPLHFGNGTRLTVT.

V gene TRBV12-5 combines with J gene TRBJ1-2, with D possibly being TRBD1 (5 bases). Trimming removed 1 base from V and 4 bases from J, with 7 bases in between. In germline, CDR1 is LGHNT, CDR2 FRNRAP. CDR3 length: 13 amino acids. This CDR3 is CASGLGTGYGYTF. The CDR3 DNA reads TGTGCTAGTGGTTTGGGAACAGGCTATGGCTACACCTTC. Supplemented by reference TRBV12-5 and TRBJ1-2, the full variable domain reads DARVTQTPRHKVTEMGQEVTMRCQPILGHNTVFWYRQTMMQGLELLAYFRNRAPLDDSGMPKDRFSAEMPDATLATLKIQPSEPRDSAVYFCASGLGTGYGYTFGSGTRLTVV.

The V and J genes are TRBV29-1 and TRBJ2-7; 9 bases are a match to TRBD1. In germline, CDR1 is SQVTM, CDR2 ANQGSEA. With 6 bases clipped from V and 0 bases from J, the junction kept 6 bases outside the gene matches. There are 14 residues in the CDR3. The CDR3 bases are TGCAGCGTCGGGACAGGGTTCACCTCCTACGAGCAGTACGTC. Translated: CSVGTGFTSYEQYV.

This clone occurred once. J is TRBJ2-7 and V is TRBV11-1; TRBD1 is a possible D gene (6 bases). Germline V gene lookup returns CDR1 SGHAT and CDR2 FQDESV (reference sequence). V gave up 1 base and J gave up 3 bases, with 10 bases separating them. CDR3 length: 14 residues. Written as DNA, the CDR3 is TGTGCCAGCAGCTTAGTTGGGGACAACTACGAGCAGTACTTC. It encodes CASSLVGDNYEQYF.

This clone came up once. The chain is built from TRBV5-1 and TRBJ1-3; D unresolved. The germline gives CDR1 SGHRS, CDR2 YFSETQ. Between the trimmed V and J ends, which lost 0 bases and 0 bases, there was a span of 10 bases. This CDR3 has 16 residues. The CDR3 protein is CASSLDGVYSGNTIYF. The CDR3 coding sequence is TGCGCCAGCAGCTTGGACGGGGTATACTCTGGAAACACCATATATTTT.

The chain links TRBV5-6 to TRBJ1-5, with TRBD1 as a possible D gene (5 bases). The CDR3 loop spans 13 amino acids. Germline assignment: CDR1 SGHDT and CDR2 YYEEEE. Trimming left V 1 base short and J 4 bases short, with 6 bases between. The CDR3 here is CASSLTGNQPQHF. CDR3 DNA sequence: TGTGCCAGCAGCTTGACAGGTAATCAGCCCCAGCATTTT.

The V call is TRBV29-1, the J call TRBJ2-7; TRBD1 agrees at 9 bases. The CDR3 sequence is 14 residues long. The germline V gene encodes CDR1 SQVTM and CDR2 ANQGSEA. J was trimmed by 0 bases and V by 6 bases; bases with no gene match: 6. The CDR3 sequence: CSVGTGFTSYEQYF. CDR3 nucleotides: TGCAGCGTCGGGACAGGGTTCACCTCCTACGAGCAGTACTTC.

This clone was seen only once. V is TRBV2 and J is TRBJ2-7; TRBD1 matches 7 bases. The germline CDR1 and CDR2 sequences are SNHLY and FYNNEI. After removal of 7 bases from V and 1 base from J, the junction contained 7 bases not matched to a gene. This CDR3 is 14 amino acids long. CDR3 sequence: CASTISGQSYEQYF. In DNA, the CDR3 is TGTGCCAGCACAATATCGGGACAGTCCTACGAGCAGTACTTC. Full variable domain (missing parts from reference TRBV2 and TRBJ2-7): EPEVTQTPSHQVTQMGQEVILRCVPISNHLYFYWYRQILGQKVEFLVSFYNNEISEKSEIFDDQFSVERPDGSNFTLKIRSTKLEDSAMYFCASTISGQSYEQYFGPGTRLTVT.

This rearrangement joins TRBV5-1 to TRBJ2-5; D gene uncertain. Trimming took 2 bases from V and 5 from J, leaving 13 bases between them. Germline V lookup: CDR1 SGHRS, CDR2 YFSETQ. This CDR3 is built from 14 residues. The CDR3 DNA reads TGCGCCAGCAGCTTTTTTTCCGAGGAGGAGACCCAGTACTTC. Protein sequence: CASSFFSEEETQYF.

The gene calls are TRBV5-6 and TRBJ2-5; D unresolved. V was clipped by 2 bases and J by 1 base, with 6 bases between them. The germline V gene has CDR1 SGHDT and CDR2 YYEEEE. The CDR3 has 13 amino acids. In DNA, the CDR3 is TGTGCCAGCAGCTTTGAGAGCCAAGAGACCCAGTACTTC. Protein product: CASSFESQETQYF.

CDR3 DNA sequence: TGTGCCAGCAGCCCCAGGGGCGGCAATCAGCCCCAGCATTTT. Amino acid sequence: CASSPRGGNQPQHF. The chain couples TRBV9 to TRBJ1-5; perhaps TRBD1 as D (6 bases). CDR3 length: 14 amino acids. Trimming left V 4 bases short and J 2 bases short, with 10 bases between. Germline V gene data show CDR1 as SGDLS and CDR2 as YYNGEE.